This TCR beta chain derives from a study of blood T cell repertoires in COVID-19. Study context: Spain, Italy and the United States supplied samples that represented acute and convalescent COVID-19.

The assay was immunoSEQ multiplex PCR, and TCRdb's table has in-frame clones only and misses some. The repertoire includes over 400,000 clones, 85% to 90% of them detected once, and 7.8% sits in the top ten. Germline V gene data show CDR1 as MNHEY and CDR2 as SMNVEV (reference sequence). There are 14 residues in the CDR3. V was clipped by 4 bases and J by 3 bases, with 12 bases between them. The TCR sequence derives from a woman between 50 and 59 years old with COVID-19, enrolled during active disease. V usage is TRBV27 and J usage is TRBJ1-2, with D possibly being TRBD1 (6 bases). The material sequenced was peripheral blood. The CDR3 is CASSWGGADYGYTF. The CDR3, as DNA: TGTGCCAGCAGTTGGGGGGGCGCGGACTATGGCTACACCTTC.